The clone carrying this T cell receptor (beta chain) was found once. This CDR3 spans 14 amino acids. The germline CDR1 and CDR2 sequences are SGHNT and YENEEA. V trimming: 5 bases; J trimming: 10 bases; junction bases outside the gene matches: 11. Data came from immunoSEQ multiplex PCR; TCRdb stores just in-frame clones and leaves some out. This sample has approximately 150,000 clones, with 85% to 90% found just once. The data originate from a study of blood T cell repertoires in COVID-19. Study background: COVID-19 samples collected from the United States, Italy and Spain covered acute and convalescent phases.

Sequences were obtained from peripheral blood. The TCR was taken from a woman aged 55-75 years with active COVID-19. The V gene is TRBV11-3, the J gene TRBJ2-1; 7 positions agree with TRBD1. CDR3 residues: CASSLRTGVGEQFF. In nucleotides, the CDR3 is TGTGCCAGCAGCCTTCGAACAGGGGTTGGGGAGCAGTTCTTC.